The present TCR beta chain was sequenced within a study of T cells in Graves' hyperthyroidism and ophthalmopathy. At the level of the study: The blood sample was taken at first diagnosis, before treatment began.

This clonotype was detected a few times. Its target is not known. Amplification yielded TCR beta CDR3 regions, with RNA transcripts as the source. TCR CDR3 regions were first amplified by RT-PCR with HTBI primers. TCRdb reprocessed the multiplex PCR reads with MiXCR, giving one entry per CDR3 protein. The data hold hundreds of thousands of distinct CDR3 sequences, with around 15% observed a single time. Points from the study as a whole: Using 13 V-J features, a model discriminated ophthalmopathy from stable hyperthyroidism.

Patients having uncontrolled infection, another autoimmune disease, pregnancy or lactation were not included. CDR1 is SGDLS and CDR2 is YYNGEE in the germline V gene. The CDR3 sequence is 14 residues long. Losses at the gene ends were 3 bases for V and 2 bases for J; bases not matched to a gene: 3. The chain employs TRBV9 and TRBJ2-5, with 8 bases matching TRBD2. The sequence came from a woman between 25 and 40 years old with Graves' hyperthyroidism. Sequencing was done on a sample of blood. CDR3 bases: TGTGCCAGCAGCGGAAGCGGGAGTCAAGAGACCCAGTACTTC. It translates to CASSGSGSQETQYF.